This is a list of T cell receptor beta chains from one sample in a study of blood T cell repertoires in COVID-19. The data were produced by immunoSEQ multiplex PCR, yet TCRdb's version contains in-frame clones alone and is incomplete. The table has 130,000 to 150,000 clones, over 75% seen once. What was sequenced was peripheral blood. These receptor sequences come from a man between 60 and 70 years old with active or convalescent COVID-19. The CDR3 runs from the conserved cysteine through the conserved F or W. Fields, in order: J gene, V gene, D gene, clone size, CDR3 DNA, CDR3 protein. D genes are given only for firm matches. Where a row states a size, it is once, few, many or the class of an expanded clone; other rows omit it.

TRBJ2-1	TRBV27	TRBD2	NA	TGTGCCAGCAGTTTTTCCGCAGGTCAGCGGGGCAATGAGCAGTTCTTC	CASSFSAGQRGNEQFF
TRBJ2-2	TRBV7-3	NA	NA	TGTGCCAGCAGCCCAACCGGAATAAGGGGAACCGGGGAGCTGTTTTTT	CASSPTGIRGTGELFF
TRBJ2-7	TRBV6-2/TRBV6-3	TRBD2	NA	TGTGCCAGCAGTAACCCTAGCGGGAGGAAGTACGAGCAGTACTTC	CASSNPSGRKYEQYF
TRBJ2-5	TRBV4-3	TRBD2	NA	TGCGCCAGCAGCCAAGGCACTAGCGGGAGAGAGACCCAGTACTTC	CASSQGTSGRETQYF
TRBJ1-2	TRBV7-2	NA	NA	TGTGCCAGCAGCTCAACTTCCCGGGGGGTAGTCTATGGCTACACCTTC	CASSSTSRGVVYGYTF
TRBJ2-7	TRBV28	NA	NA	TGTGCCAGCGGCGGGCGTGTCCACGAGCAGTACTTC	CASGGRVHEQYF
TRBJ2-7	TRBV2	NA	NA	TGTGCCAGCACTGGGACACGTTCATCCTACGAGCAGTACTTC	CASTGTRSSYEQYF
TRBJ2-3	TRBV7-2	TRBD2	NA	TGTGCCAGCAGCTTACGACTAGCGGGAGCCGATACGCAGTATTTT	CASSLRLAGADTQYF
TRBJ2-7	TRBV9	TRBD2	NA	TGTGCCAGCAGCCACACCCAACTAGCGGCGGCCTACGAGCAGTACTTC	CASSHTQLAAAYEQYF
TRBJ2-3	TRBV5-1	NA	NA	TGCGCCAGCAGCTACCTCAGGGGACCCACAGATACGCAGTATTTT	CASSYLRGPTDTQYF
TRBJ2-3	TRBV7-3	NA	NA	TGTGCCAGCAGCTCCAACCCGACAGGCATAGGCACAGATACGCAGTATTTT	CASSSNPTGIGTDTQYF
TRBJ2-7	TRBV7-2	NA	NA	TGTGCCAGCAGCCCGAGGGGGAGTACAATCTCCTACGAGCAGTACTTC	CASSPRGSTISYEQYF
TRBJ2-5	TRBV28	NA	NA	TGTGCCAGCAGTTTTTGGCCCCAAGAGACCCAGTACTTC	CASSFWPQETQYF
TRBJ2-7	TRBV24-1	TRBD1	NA	TGTGCCACCAGTGACACCGGACAGGTTCCCTACGAGCAGTACTTC	CATSDTGQVPYEQYF
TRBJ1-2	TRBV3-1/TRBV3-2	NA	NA	TGTGCCAGCAGCCAAGAGTTTAGTCGGGGGAGCTTTAACTATGGCTACACCTTC	CASSQEFSRGSFNYGYTF
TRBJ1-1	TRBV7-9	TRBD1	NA	TGTGCCAGCAGCGAGGGACAGGGGGATAGGAACACTGAAGCTTTCTTT	CASSEGQGDRNTEAFF
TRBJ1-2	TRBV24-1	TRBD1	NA	TGTGCCACCAGTGAGTCTCCAGGGGGTCGTGGCTACACCTTC	CATSESPGGRGYTF
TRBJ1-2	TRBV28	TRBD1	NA	TGTGCCAGCAGTAGGGACGGGGACAGAATCTACTATGGCTACACCTTC	CASSRDGDRIYYGYTF
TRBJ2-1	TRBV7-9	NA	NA	TGTGCCAGCAGCCCGGCAGTCAATGTTGAGGATGAGCAGTTCTTC	CASSPAVNVEDEQFF
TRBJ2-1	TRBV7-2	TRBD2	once	TGTGCCAGCAGCTTTGGCGGGAGAAATGAGCAGTTCTTC	CASSFGGRNEQFF
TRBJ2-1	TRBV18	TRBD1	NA	TGTGCCAGCTCACCGCTTAGGGACAGGGGATACAATGAGCAGTTCTTC	CASSPLRDRGYNEQFF
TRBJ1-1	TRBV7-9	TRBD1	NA	TGTGCCAGCAGCGCCACCGGGACAGCGAACACTGAAGCTTTCTTT	CASSATGTANTEAFF
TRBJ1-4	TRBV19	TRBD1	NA	TGTGCCAGTAGTATCCGGGACAGCGGGGAAAAACTGTTTTTT	CASSIRDSGEKLFF
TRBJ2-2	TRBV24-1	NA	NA	TGTGCCACCGAGTCACCCGGGGAGCTGTTTTTT	CATESPGELFF
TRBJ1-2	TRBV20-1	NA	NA	TGCAGTGCTAGTAAGGGGGTAATGTATGGCTACACCTTC	CSASKGVMYGYTF
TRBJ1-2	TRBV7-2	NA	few	TGTGCCAGCAGCTTAGTAGGGGGTGGTGGCTACACCTTC	CASSLVGGGGYTF
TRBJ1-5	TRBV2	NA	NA	TGTGCCAGCAGTGAACAGGGATCGGGCAATCAGCCCCAGCATTTT	CASSEQGSGNQPQHF
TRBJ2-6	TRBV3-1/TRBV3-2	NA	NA	TGTGCCAGCAGACAGGGAACAAGCTCTGGGGCCAACGTCCTGACTTTC	CASRQGTSSGANVLTF
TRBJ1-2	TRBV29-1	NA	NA	TGCAGCGCAACGACGGAGGGGCATGGCTACACCTTC	CSATTEGHGYTF
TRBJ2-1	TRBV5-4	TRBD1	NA	TGTGCCAGCAGCGGGGGGACAGGGTGGCCCTACAATGAGCAGTTCTTC	CASSGGTGWPYNEQFF
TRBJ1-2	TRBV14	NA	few	TGTGCCAGCAGCCAGGTCCAGGGCTGGCTCTATGGCTACACCTTC	CASSQVQGWLYGYTF
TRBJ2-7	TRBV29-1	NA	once	TGCAGCGTTGAAGGAATACTAGCTCCCTACGAGCAGTACTTC	CSVEGILAPYEQYF
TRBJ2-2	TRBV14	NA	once	TGTGCCAGCAGCGCAGGTGTGACAGTAACCGGGGAGCTGTTTTTT	CASSAGVTVTGELFF
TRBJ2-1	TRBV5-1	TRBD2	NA	TGCGCCAGCAGCCCCGGGACTAGCGGAAGCTCCTACAATGAGCAGTTCTTC	CASSPGTSGSSYNEQFF
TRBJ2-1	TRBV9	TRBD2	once	TGTGCCAGCAACAGGGACTTACTAGCGGGAGCTGAGCAGTTCTTC	CASNRDLLAGAEQFF
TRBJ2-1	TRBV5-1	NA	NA	TGCGCCAGCAACAGAGGGCAGCAAAACAATGAGCAGTTCTTC	CASNRGQQNNEQFF
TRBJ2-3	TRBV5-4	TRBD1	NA	TGTGCCAGCAGTTTGGTATCAGACAGGGGCTTAGGGTGGCTCCATACGCAGTATTTT	CASSLVSDRGLGWLHTQYF
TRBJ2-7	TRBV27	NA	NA	TGTGCCAGCAGTCTAGACCCCAGGGGAATGGGGTACGAGCAGTACTTC	CASSLDPRGMGYEQYF
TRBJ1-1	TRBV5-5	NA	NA	TGTGCCAGCAGGACCCAAGCAGGGATGACTGAAGCTTTCTTT	CASRTQAGMTEAFF
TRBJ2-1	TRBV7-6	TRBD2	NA	TGTGCCAGCAGCTCTACCTCGGGACTAGCGAACAATGAGCAGTTCTTC	CASSSTSGLANNEQFF